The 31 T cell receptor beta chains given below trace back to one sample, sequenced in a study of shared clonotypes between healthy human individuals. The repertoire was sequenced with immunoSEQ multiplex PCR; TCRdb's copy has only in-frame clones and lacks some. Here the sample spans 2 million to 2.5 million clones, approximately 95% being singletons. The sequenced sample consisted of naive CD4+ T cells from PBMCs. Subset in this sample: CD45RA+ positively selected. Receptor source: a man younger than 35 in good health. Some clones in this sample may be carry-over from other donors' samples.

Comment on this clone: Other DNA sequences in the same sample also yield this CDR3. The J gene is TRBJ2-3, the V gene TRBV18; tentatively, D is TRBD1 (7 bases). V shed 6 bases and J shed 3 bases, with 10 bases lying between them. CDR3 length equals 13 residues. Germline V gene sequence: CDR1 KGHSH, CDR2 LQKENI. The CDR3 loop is CASSPGGTDTQYF. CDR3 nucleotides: TGTGCCAGCTCCCCAGGGGGGACAGATACGCAGTATTTT.

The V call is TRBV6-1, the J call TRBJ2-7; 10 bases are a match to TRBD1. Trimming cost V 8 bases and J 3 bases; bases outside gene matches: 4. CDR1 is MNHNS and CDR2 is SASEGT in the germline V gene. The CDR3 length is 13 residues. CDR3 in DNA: TGTGCCAGCTACCGGGACAGGGGCTACGAGCAGTACTTC. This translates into CASYRDRGYEQYF.

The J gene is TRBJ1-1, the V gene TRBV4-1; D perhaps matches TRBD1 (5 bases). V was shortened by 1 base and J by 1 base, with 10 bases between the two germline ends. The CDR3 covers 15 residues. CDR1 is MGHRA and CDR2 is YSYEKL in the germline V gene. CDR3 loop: CASSQAQARNTEAFF. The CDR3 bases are TGCGCCAGCAGCCAAGCACAGGCCAGGAACACTGAAGCTTTCTTT.

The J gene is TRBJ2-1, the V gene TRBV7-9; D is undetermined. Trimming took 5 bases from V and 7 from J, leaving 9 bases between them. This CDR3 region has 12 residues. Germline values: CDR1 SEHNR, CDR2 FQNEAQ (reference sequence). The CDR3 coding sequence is TGTGCCAGCAGCCGTCAAGGGAATGAGCAGTTCTTC. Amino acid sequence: CASSRQGNEQFF.

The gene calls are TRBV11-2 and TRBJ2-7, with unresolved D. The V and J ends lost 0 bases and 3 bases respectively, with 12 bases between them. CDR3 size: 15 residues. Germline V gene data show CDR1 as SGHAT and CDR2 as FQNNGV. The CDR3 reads CASSLDRSKVYEQYF. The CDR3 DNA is TGTGCCAGCAGCTTAGATCGCTCAAAGGTCTACGAGCAGTACTTC.

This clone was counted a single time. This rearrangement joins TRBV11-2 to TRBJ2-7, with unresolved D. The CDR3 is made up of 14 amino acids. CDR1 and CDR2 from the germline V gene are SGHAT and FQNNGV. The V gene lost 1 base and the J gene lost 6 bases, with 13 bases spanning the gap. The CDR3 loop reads CASSLVGSGFEQYF. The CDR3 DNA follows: TGTGCCAGCAGCTTAGTGGGTTCGGGTTTCGAGCAGTACTTC.

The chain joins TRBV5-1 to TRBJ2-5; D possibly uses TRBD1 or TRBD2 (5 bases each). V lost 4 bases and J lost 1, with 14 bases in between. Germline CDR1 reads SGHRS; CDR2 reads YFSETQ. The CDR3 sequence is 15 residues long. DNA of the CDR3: TGCGCCAGCAGCCCTACGTGGGACGGCCAAGAGACCCAGTACTTC. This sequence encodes CASSPTWDGQETQYF.

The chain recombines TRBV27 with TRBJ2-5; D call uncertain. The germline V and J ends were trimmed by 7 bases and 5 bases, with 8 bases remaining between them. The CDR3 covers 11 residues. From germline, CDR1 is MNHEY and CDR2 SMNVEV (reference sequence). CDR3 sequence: CASTHRETQYF. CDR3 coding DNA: TGTGCCAGCACTCACCGGGAGACCCAGTACTTC.

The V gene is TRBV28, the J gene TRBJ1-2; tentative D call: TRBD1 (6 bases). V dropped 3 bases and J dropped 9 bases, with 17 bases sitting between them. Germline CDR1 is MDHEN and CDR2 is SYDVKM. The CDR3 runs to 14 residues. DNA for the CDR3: TGTGCCAGCAGTTTGGCTACAGGGCGCCTTAGCTACACCTTC. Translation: CASSLATGRLSYTF.

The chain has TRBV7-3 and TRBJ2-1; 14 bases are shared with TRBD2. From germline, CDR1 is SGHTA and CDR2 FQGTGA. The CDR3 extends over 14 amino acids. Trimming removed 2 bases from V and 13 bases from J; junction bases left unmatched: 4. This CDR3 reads CASSLGTSGSPQFF. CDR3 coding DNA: TGTGCCAGCAGCTTAGGGACTAGCGGGAGCCCCCAGTTCTTC.

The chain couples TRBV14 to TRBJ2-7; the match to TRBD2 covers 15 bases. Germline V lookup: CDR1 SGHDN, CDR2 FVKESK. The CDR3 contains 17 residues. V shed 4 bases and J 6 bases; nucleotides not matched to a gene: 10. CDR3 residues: CASSRGSGTSGRPEQYF. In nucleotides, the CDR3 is TGTGCCAGCAGCCGAGGGTCCGGGACTAGCGGGAGGCCCGAGCAGTACTTC. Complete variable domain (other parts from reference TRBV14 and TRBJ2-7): EAGVTQFPSHSVIEKGQTVTLRCDPISGHDNLYWYRRVMGKEIKFLLHFVKESKQDESGMPNNRFLAERTGGTYSTLKVQPAELEDSGVYFCASSRGSGTSGRPEQYFGPGTRLTVT.

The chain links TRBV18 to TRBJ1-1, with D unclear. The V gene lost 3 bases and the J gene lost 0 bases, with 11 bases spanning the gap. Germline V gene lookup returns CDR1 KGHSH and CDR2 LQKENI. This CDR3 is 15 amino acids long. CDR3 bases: TGTGCCAGCTCACCTATCGGGGAGATGAACACTGAAGCTTTCTTT. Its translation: CASSPIGEMNTEAFF. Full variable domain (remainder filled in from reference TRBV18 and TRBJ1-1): NAGVMQNPRHLVRRRGQEARLRCSPMKGHSHVYWYRQLPEEGLKFMVYLQKENIIDESGMPKERFSAEFPKEGPSILRIQQVVRGDSAAYFCASSPIGEMNTEAFFGQGTRLTVV.

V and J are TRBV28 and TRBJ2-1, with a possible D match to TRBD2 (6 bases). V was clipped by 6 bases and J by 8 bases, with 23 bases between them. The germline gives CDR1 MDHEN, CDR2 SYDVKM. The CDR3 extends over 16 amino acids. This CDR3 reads CASRSESAGGIYEQFF. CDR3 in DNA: TGTGCCAGCAGGTCCGAGAGCGCGGGCGGGATCTATGAGCAGTTCTTC.

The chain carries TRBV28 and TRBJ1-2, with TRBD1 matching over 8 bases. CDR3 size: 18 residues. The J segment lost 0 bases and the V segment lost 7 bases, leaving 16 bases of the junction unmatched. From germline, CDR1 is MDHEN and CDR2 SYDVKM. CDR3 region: CASTTNPGQVEANYGYTF. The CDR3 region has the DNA TGTGCCAGCACCACAAACCCGGGACAGGTTGAAGCTAACTATGGCTACACCTTC.

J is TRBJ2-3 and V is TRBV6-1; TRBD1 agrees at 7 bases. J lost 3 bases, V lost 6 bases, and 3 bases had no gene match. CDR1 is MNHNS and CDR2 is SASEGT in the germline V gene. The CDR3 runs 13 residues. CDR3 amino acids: CASRDRITDTQYF. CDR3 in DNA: TGTGCCAGCAGGGACAGGATTACAGATACGCAGTATTTT.

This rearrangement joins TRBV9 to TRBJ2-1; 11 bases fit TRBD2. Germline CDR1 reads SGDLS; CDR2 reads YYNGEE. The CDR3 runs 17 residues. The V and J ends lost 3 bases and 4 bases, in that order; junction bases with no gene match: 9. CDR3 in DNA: TGTGCCAGCAGCGCGGGAACCGGGACTAGCGGTTACAATGAGCAGTTCTTC. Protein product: CASSAGTGTSGYNEQFF.

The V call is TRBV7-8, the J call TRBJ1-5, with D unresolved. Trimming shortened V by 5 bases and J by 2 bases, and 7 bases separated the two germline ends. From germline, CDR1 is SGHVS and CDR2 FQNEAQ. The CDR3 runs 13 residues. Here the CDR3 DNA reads TGTGCCAGCAGCCCGCAGGGCAATCAGCCCCAGCATTTT. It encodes CASSPQGNQPQHF.

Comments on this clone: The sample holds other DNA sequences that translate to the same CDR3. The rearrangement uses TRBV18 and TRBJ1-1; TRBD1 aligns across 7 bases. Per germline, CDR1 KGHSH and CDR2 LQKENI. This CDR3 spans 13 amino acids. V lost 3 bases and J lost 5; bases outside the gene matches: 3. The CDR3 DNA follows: TGTGCCAGCTCACCGTCACAGGGGACTGAAGCTTTCTTT. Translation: CASSPSQGTEAFF.

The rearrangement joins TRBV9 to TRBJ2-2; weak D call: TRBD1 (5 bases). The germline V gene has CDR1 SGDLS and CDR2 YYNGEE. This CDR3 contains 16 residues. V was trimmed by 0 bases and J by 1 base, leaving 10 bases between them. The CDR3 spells CASSVALQENTGELFF. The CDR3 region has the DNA TGTGCCAGCAGCGTAGCCCTACAGGAGAACACCGGGGAGCTGTTTTTT.

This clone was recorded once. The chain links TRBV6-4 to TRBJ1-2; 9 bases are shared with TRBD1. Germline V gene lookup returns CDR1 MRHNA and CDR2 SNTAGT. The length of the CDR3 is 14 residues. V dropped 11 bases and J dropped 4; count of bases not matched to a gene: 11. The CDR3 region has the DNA TGTGCCTCCCGGGACAGGGCCGAGGGCTATGGCTACACCTTC. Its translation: CASRDRAEGYGYTF.

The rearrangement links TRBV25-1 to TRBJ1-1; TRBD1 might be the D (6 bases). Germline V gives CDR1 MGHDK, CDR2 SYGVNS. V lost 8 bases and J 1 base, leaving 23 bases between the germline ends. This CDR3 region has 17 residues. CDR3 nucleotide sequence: TGTGCCAGCCCGCGATACGGGGGGGCGGGCCAGAACACTGAAGCTTTCTTT. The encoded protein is CASPRYGGAGQNTEAFF.

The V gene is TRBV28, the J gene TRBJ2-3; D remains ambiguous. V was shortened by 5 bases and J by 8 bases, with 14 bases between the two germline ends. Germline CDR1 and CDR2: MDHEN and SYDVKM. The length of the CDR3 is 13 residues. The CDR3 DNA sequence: TGTGCCAGCAGTCCCCTGGGGTCCCCTACGCAGTATTTT. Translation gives CASSPLGSPTQYF.

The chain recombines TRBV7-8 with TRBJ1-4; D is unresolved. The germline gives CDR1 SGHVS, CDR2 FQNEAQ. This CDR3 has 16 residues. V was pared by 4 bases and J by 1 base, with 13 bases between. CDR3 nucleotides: TGTGCCAGCAGCTCCCTTGGGCGGCAAACTAATGAAAAACTGTTTTTT. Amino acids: CASSSLGRQTNEKLFF. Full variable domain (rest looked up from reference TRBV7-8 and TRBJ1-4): GAGVSQSPRYKVAKRGQDVALRCDPISGHVSLFWYQQALGQGPEFLTYFQNEAQLDKSGLPSDRFFAERPEGSVSTLKIQRTQQEDSAVYLCASSSLGRQTNEKLFFGSGTQLSVL.

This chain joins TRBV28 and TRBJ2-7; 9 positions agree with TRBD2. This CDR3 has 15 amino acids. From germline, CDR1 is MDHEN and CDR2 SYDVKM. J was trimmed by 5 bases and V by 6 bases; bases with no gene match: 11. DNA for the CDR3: TGTGCCAGCAGCCAAGGGGGCGGGAGGGCCCACGAGCAGTACTTC. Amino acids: CASSQGGGRAHEQYF.

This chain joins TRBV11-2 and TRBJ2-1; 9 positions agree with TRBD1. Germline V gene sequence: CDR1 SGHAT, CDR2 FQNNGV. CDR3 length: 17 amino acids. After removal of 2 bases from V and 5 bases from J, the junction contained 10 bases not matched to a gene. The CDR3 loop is CASSLRSPGTGNNEQFF. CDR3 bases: TGTGCCAGCAGCTTAAGGTCCCCCGGGACAGGGAACAATGAGCAGTTCTTC.

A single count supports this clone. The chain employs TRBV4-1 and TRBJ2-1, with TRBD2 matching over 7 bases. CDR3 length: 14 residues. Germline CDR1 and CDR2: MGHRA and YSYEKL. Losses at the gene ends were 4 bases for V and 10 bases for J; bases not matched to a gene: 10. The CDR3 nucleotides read TGCGCCAGCAGCCCTCAGGGCGGGAGTTACGAGCAGTTCTTC. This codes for CASSPQGGSYEQFF.

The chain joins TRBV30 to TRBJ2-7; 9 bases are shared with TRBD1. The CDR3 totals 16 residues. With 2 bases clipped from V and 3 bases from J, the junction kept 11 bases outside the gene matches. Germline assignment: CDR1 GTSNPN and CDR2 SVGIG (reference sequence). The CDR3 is CAWSFGDRDSDYEQYF. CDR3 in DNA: TGTGCCTGGAGTTTTGGGGACAGGGATAGCGACTACGAGCAGTACTTC.

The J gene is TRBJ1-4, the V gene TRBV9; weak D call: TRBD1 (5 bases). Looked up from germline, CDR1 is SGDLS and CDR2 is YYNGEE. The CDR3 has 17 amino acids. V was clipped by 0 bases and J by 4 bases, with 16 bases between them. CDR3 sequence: CASSVGPFRGYNEKLFF. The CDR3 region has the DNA TGTGCCAGCAGCGTAGGACCCTTCCGGGGCTATAATGAAAAACTGTTTTTT.

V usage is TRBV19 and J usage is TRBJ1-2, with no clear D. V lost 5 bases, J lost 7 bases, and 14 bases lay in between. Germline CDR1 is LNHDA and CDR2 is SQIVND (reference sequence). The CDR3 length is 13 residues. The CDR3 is CASSGVRPSGYTF. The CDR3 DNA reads TGTGCCAGTAGTGGGGTGCGACCTAGTGGCTACACCTTC.

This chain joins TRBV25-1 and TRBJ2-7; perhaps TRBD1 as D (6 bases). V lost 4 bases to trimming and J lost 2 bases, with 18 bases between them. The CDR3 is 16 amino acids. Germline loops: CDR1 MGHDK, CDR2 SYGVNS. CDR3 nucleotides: TGTGCCAGCAGTGCGCTACTGGGACAAGGCGCCTACGAGCAGTACTTC. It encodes CASSALLGQGAYEQYF.

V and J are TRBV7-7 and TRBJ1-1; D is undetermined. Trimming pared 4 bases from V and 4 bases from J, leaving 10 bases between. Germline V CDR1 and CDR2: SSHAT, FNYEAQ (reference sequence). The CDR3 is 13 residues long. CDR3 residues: CASSSDRSTEAFF. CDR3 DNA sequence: TGTGCCAGCAGCTCCGACCGGTCCACTGAAGCTTTCTTT.